This T cell receptor beta chain was found in a study of response to subunit inactivated influenza vaccine. From the RT-PCR reads, TCRdb called clonotypes with MiXCR, one entry per CDR3 protein. The table lists 650,000 to 800,000 distinct CDR3 sequences, approximately 18% of them singletons. V was clipped by 6 bases and J by 3 bases; unmatched bases: 9. Germline values: CDR1 MNHNS, CDR2 SASEGT. The length of the CDR3 is 15 residues. Study results and limitations: Few additional T cells are recruited per seasonal influenza vaccination, authors suggested.

On this clonotype itself: Its antigen is undetermined.

This specimen consisted of PBMCs from blood, obtained more than 4 days after vaccination. The sequence was obtained from a man aged 45-60 years who received an inactivated influenza vaccine. This chain joins TRBV6-1 and TRBJ1-1; 8 bases match TRBD1. Here the CDR3 reads CASSSTIQGDTEAFF. The DNA of the CDR3 is TGTGCCAGCAGCTCCACCATACAGGGGGACACTGAAGCTTTCTTT.